The sequence of this T cell receptor beta chain was determined in a study of T cells in Graves' hyperthyroidism and ophthalmopathy. Germline V gene lookup returns CDR1 SGHTA and CDR2 FQGTGA. This CDR3 has 15 residues. V lost 2 bases to trimming and J lost 4 bases, with 14 bases between them. TCR beta CDR3 region amplification was performed from RNA transcripts. The study used the HTBI primer set for a first-round RT-PCR of the TCR CDR3. TCRdb re-called the multiplex PCR reads with MiXCR, one entry per CDR3 protein. Seen here are about 380,000 distinct CDR3 sequences, 15% to 20% observed once, and the top ten hold about 38%. Study results and limitations: Blood shared most expanded thyroid clonotypes above 0.001.

The study excluded patients with uncontrolled infection, other autoimmune disease, pregnancy or lactation. At least ten counts were recorded for this clonotype. As yet, its antigen is unknown. The sequenced sample was blood. This sequence joins TRBV7-3 and TRBJ1-1; no definite D call. The origin of this receptor is a man aged 18 to 30 with Graves' ophthalmopathy. The CDR3 region is CASSLGPVPLTEAFF. In DNA form, the CDR3 reads TGTGCCAGCAGCTTAGGGCCGGTTCCTCTCACTGAAGCTTTCTTT.